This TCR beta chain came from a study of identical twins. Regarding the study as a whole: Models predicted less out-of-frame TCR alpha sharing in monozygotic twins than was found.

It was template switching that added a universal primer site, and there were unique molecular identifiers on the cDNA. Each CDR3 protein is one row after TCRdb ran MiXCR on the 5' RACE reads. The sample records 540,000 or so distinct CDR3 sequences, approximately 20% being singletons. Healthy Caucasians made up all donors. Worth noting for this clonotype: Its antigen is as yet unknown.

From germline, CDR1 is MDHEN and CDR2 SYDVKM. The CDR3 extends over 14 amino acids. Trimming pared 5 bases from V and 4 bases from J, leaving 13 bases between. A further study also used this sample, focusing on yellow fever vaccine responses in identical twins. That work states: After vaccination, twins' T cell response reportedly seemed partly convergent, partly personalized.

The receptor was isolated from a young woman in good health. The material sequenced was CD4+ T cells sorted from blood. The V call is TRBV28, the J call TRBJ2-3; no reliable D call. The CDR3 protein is CASSPLRPADTQYF. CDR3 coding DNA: TGTGCCAGCAGTCCCTTACGGCCCGCAGATACGCAGTATTTT.